The clone carrying this T cell receptor beta chain was seen a few times. The authors ran a second PCR of 7 to 11 cycles using a sample-barcoded 5' primer and a J-beta primer mix. MiXCR, applied by TCRdb to the 5' RACE reads, yields one record per CDR3 protein. This sample has around 580,000 distinct CDR3 sequences, with roughly 43% found just once. V shed 4 bases and J shed 8 bases, with 15 bases lying between them. The germline CDR1 and CDR2 sequences are SGDLS and YYNGEE. The CDR3 loop spans 13 amino acids. The data originate from a study of blood T cells in healthy people across ages. What was sequenced was blood. The source of this sequence is an elderly man in good health. This rearrangement joins TRBV9 to TRBJ1-2; unclear D gene. The CDR3 region is CASSSDGLGGYTF. Here the CDR3 DNA reads TGTGCCAGCAGCTCAGACGGCCTCGGAGGCTACACCTTC. The entire variable domain, with the rest obtained from reference TRBV9 and TRBJ1-2, is as follows: DSGVTQTPKHLITATGQRVTLRCSPRSGDLSVYWYQQSLDQGLQFLIQYYNGEERAKGNILERFSAQQFPDLHSELNLSSLELGDSALYFCASSSDGLGGYTFGSGTRLTVV.